Following are 21 T cell receptor beta chains from one sample sequenced in a study of T cells in Graves' hyperthyroidism and ophthalmopathy. The investigators amplified TCR beta CDR3 regions from RNA transcripts. A first-round RT-PCR of the TCR CDR3 used the HTBI primer set. From the multiplex PCR reads, TCRdb called clonotypes with MiXCR, one entry per CDR3 protein. The sample lists nearly 750,000 distinct CDR3 sequences, 30% to 40% occurring once. Sequenced: blood. These receptors were taken from a middle-aged woman with Graves' hyperthyroidism.

In this sample, this clonotype turned up many times. This chain uses TRBV7-6 with TRBJ1-5, with 10 bases identical to TRBD1. Unmatched junction bases numbered 4, after V lost 7 bases and J lost 1 base. The V gene's germline CDR1 is SGHVS and CDR2 FNYEAQ. The CDR3 covers 15 residues. CDR3 sequence: CASTRTGGSNQPQHF. The CDR3, as DNA: TGTGCCAGCACCCGGACAGGGGGGAGCAATCAGCCCCAGCATTTT.

With respect to this clonotype: A much larger clone differs from this one at a single base, so this may be a read error. V usage is TRBV7-3 and J usage is TRBJ1-1; D is ambiguous. Looked up from germline, CDR1 is SGHTA and CDR2 is FQGTGA. There are 13 residues in the CDR3. In nucleotides, the CDR3 is TGTGCCAACAGCTTCGAGTCGAACACTGAAGCTTTCTTT. Translated: CANSFESNTEAFF.

This clonotype came up a few times. The J gene is TRBJ2-7, the V gene TRBV12-3 or TRBV12-4; the match to TRBD1 covers 7 bases. The CDR3 is made up of 15 amino acids. Germline trimming cut 2 bases from V and 5 bases from J; bases unmatched to any gene: 9. The CDR3 loop reads CASSLRLTGPDEQYF. For the CDR3, the DNA is TGTGCCAGCAGTTTAAGGCTGACAGGGCCGGACGAGCAGTACTTC.

The chain joins TRBV11-2 to TRBJ1-2; unclear D gene. Deletions cut 2 bases from V and 6 bases from J, with 13 bases between. Germline assignment: CDR1 SGHAT and CDR2 FQNNGV. This CDR3 has 14 residues. In DNA, the CDR3 is TGTGCCAGCAGCTTACGGGGAATAGAGGATGGCTACACCTTC. It yields the protein CASSLRGIEDGYTF.

J is TRBJ2-3 and V is TRBV14, with TRBD2 as a possible D gene (5 bases). Germline assignment: CDR1 SGHDN and CDR2 FVKESK. The CDR3 is made up of 15 amino acids. Between the trimmed V and J ends, which lost 3 bases and 2 bases, there was a span of 12 bases. The CDR3 region has the DNA TGTGCCAGCAGCCATGGTAACGGGAACACAGATACGCAGTATTTT. Amino acid sequence: CASSHGNGNTDTQYF.

This clonotype was detected many times. One end of the junction is discordant with germline, which a read error may explain. CDR3 sequence: CASSPGQGGETQYF. The CDR3 nucleotides read TGTGCCAGCAGCCCCGGACAGGGAGGAGAGACCCAGTACTTC. The chain is built from TRBV4-3 and TRBJ2-5, with TRBD1 matching 8 bases. CDR3 length equals 14 residues. Germline V gene data show CDR1 as LGHNA and CDR2 as YSLEER.

This clonotype was detected only a few times. The rearrangement links TRBV20-1 to TRBJ1-3; 7 nucleotides line up with TRBD1. This CDR3 spans 13 amino acids. The trim removed 8 bases at V and 1 base at J, leaving 5 bases unmatched. Germline V gene data show CDR1 as DFQATT and CDR2 as SNEGSKA (reference sequence). CDR3 nucleotide sequence: TGCAGTCAAACAGGGGCATCTGGAAACACCATATATTTT. This gives the protein CSQTGASGNTIYF.

Concerning this clonotype: This may arise from a read error, as a much more abundant clone is one base away. The chain recombines TRBV12-3 or TRBV12-4 with TRBJ1-2, with D tentatively TRBD1 (5 bases). The CDR3 is 14 residues long. CDR3 residues: CASSESGRNFGYTF. The CDR3 DNA sequence: TGTGCCAGCAGCGAATCGGGACGTAACTTTGGCTACACCTTC.

CDR3 loop: CASSSLGGLGEKLFF. The CDR3 DNA reads as TGTGCCAGCAGCTCCCTCGGGGGTCTGGGCGAAAAACTGTTTTTT. The chain joins TRBV7-1 to TRBJ1-4, with D tentatively TRBD1 (5 bases). TRBV7-1 is an ORF, and what it does is uncertain. V was trimmed by 3 bases and J by 8 bases, leaving 16 bases between them. This CDR3 region has 15 residues.

Details on this clonotype: This sequence may be a read error, since a much larger clone differs from it by one base. The CDR3 sequence: CSGRNGINTGELFF. As DNA, the CDR3 is TGCAGCGGGAGGAACGGGATCAACACCGGGGAGCTGTTTTTT. This sequence joins TRBV29-1 and TRBJ2-2; possible D gene TRBD2, 5 bases. This CDR3 spans 14 amino acids. CDR1 and CDR2 (germline): SQVTM, ANQGSEA. The V end lost 7 bases, the J end lost 2 bases, and 14 bases lay between the germline ends.

J is TRBJ2-5 and V is TRBV4-1; TRBD2 matches at 8 bases. Germline values: CDR1 MGHRA, CDR2 YSYEKL. V was clipped by 0 bases and J by 5 bases; unmatched bases: 8. The CDR3 loop spans 16 amino acids. The CDR3, as DNA: TGCGCCAGCAGCCAAGATACCGGGGGGGAATATGAGACCCAGTACTTC. It encodes CASSQDTGGEYETQYF.

CDR3 bases: TGTGCCAGCAGTTTTGGTGATCTAACCGGGGAGCTGTTTTTT. Translated: CASSFGDLTGELFF. The V gene is TRBV6-5, the J gene TRBJ2-2; no definite D call. The CDR3 consists of 14 residues. V lost 4 bases, J lost 5 bases, and 11 bases lay in between. The germline gives CDR1 MNHEY, CDR2 SVGAGI.

This clonotype occurred a few times. The chain uses TRBV12-3 or TRBV12-4 and TRBJ1-2; D may be TRBD1 (5 bases). This CDR3 comprises 13 residues. V lost 8 bases and J lost 4, with 14 bases in between. CDR3 DNA: TGTGCCAGCGGCTCCGGGACGGCCTATGGCTACACCTTC. This encodes CASGSGTAYGYTF.

The sample holds many counts of this clonotype. The V and J genes are TRBV2 and TRBJ1-5, with a weak D call TRBD1 (6 bases). V gave up 7 bases and J gave up 1 base, with 11 bases separating them. This CDR3 has 14 amino acids. CDR1 is SNHLY and CDR2 is FYNNEI in the germline V gene. CDR3 amino acids: CASNGRGSNQPQHF. The CDR3 DNA follows: TGTGCCAGCAATGGCAGGGGAAGCAATCAGCCCCAGCATTTT.

Concerning this clonotype: The conserved closing phenylalanine or tryptophan is absent in this CDR3, likely reflecting a read error. No DNA is shown, since the ends of the CDR3 on it are uncertain; the CDR3 is the one TCRdb lists. The V and J genes are TRBV20-1 and TRBJ1-2; TRBD1 is the table's D call and was not checked against the DNA. The CDR3 is 9 residues long, counting both termini. Per the germline V gene, CDR1 is DFQATT and CDR2 is SNEGSKA (reference sequence). Here the CDR3 reads CSTGQGAVD.

This clonotype was counted many times. Its ends do not fully match the called genes, so a read error is possible. This rearrangement joins TRBV4-3 to TRBJ1-1; no clear D gene. This CDR3 comprises 13 residues. CDR1 is LGHNA and CDR2 is YSLEER in the germline V gene. The CDR3 loop is CASSQVQNTEAFF. Written as DNA, the CDR3 is TGTGCCAGCAGCCAAGTTCAGAACACTGAAGCTTTCTTT.

CDR3 DNA sequence: TGTGCCACCAGTGATTCTTTGGGGAAGTTTCGGACAGATACGCAGTATTTT. Amino acid sequence: CATSDSLGKFRTDTQYF. V usage is TRBV24-1 and J usage is TRBJ2-3; D gene uncertain. From germline, CDR1 is KGHDR and CDR2 SFDVKD. The CDR3 sequence is 17 residues long. V was shortened by 2 bases and J by 3 bases, with 17 bases between the two germline ends.

The J gene is TRBJ2-7, the V gene TRBV29-1; 8 nucleotides agree with TRBD1. Trimming took 5 bases from V and 4 from J; bases not matched to a gene: 4. Germline CDR1 SQVTM, CDR2 ANQGSEA. CDR3 length: 12 residues. CDR3: CSVFQGAYEQYF. The CDR3 DNA sequence: TGCAGCGTTTTCCAGGGGGCTTACGAGCAGTACTTC.

This clonotype appeared many times. V usage is TRBV19 and J usage is TRBJ1-6, with TRBD1 identical over 9 bases. Germline values: CDR1 LNHDA, CDR2 SQIVND (reference sequence). V was clipped by 3 bases and J by 7 bases; unmatched bases: 4. The CDR3 covers 15 residues. The CDR3: CASSMWDRVNSPLHF. In DNA, the CDR3 is TGTGCCAGTAGTATGTGGGACAGGGTCAATTCACCCCTCCACTTT.

This clonotype has a count of ten or more. One end of the junction fails to match germline, which may point to a read error. J is TRBJ1-3 and V is TRBV7-2; 7 bases are shared with TRBD1. This CDR3 comprises 12 residues. In germline, CDR1 is SGHTA, CDR2 FQGNSA. The CDR3 here is CASSLTGNTIYF. CDR3 bases: TGCGCCAGCAGCCTGACAGGGAACACCATATATTTT.

Only a few counts were recorded for this clonotype. The CDR3 DNA follows: TGTGCCAGCAGCTTGTTTGATACAGACACCGGGGAGCTGTTTTTT. The encoded protein is CASSLFDTDTGELFF. V and J are TRBV5-6 and TRBJ2-2; D gene unclear. CDR3 size: 15 residues. V lost 1 base to trimming and J lost 3 bases, with 10 bases between them. Per germline, CDR1 SGHDT and CDR2 YYEEEE.